This T cell receptor (beta chain) was profiled in a study of T-cell reconstitution after alpha-beta-depleted transplantation in children. To note about this clonotype: Its antigen is unidentified. A clone one base away is much larger, so this may be a read error.

Construction of the TCRbeta library involved unique molecular identifiers. TCRdb re-analysed the PCR reads in MiXCR, keeping a single row per CDR3 protein. The sample records hundreds of thousands of distinct CDR3 sequences, about 11% being singletons. Between the trimmed V and J ends, which lost 3 bases and 3 bases, there was a span of 6 bases. The CDR3 runs 12 residues. The study's findings and limits: Several hundred expanded graft clones reportedly supplied alpha-beta T cells about two months after transplant.

This receptor was obtained from a child aged 2-9 years with inherited bone marrow failure, due to receive a stem cell transplant. The chain links TRBV12-3 or TRBV12-4 to TRBJ2-7; D remains unclear. The sample was PBMCs, taken before TCRalphabeta/CD19-depleted stem cell transplant. The CDR3 reads CASSFDRYEQYF. CDR3 bases: TGTGCCAGCAGTTTCGACCGCTACGAGCAGTACTTC.